This TCR beta chain emerged from a study of shared clonotypes between healthy human individuals. The CDR3 length is 15 residues. From germline, CDR1 is SQVTM and CDR2 ANQGSEA. V was shortened by 1 base and J by 3 bases, with 15 bases between the two germline ends. Original data processing: For the immunoSEQ data, sequences were junction-only without quality scores, so filtering differed. Only in-frame clones appear in the TCRdb table, and some are missing; sequencing was by immunoSEQ multiplex PCR. The V and J calls and clone size were taken over from that table, and D and trimming were inferred from the DNA. The sample lists about half a million clones, around 73% occurring once. This clone appeared many times.

The sequence was obtained from a middle-aged woman in good health. Some clones in this sample may be carry-over from other donors' samples. The chain has TRBV29-1 and TRBJ1-2; maybe TRBD1 (5 bases). Sequencing was performed on PBMCs. CDR3 region: CSVEVLGQGYYGYTF. For the CDR3, the DNA is TGCAGCGTTGAAGTATTAGGGCAGGGATACTATGGCTACACCTTC.